The clone carrying this T cell receptor beta chain was found once. Antigen unknown. This specimen comes from a study of shared clonotypes between healthy human individuals. Study at large: Three CD4 naive, three CD4 memory, two CD8 naive and one CD8 memory plate were used per donor. Study-wide points: Sorted-subset sequencing was shown by rarefaction to be incomplete despite large depth. As a rule, naive subsets had a larger estimated richness than memory subsets.

Naive CD8 cells comprised CD45RO-negative, CCR7-positively selected cells, excluding terminally differentiated effector memory CD45RA+ cells. In the original processing: Sequence data from immunoSEQ were junction-only and lacked quality scores; consequently, filtering differed. Sequencing used immunoSEQ multiplex PCR; TCRdb keeps in-frame clones, though not all of them. The DNA was the basis for D and trimming; V, J and clone size are from that table. In the table there are millions of clones, over 85% of which are singletons. The specimen was naive CD8+ T cells sorted from blood. The sequence was obtained from a man younger than 35 in good health.

The CDR3 region is CASSPGQGGHPRAFF. The CDR3 DNA reads TGTGCCAGCAGTCCAGGACAGGGTGGCCACCCCCGGGCTTTCTTT. V usage is TRBV7-9 and J usage is TRBJ1-1; 8 nucleotides agree with TRBD1. Germline V gene data show CDR1 as SEHNR and CDR2 as FQNEAQ (reference sequence). The CDR3 spans 15 residues. Trimming took 6 bases from V and 11 from J; bases not matched to a gene: 17.